The sequence of this T cell receptor beta chain was determined in a study of cytomegalovirus exposure and HLA in healthy donors. The study, taken as a whole, reports: Rarity characterized most TCR sequences, yet some public TCRs appeared in many donors.

Separate from the roughly 700-subject first cohort, the roughly 120-subject validation cohort was the one that the donors belonged to. CDR3 length equals 15 residues. The junction had 7 bases not matched to a gene; V was cut back by 3 bases and J by 5 bases. Germline lookup yields CDR1 SEHNR and CDR2 FQNEAQ (reference sequence). This clone appeared a single time. The antigen is unknown. Clones were read by immunoSEQ multiplex PCR, and TCRdb kept only the in-frame ones, dropping some. The table has approximately 80,000 clones, roughly 93% seen once. This chain joins TRBV7-9 and TRBJ2-5, with 9 bases aligning to TRBD2. The sample was PBMCs. The sequence derives from a woman in her twenties or thirties in good health and CMV-seronegative. The CDR3 loop is CASSLSLAGFETQYF. The CDR3, as DNA: TGTGCCAGCAGCTTGTCGCTAGCGGGGTTCGAGACCCAGTACTTC.